These 10 T cell receptor beta chains were all obtained from the same sample, sequenced in a study of T cell changes during pregnancy in multiple sclerosis. Clones were sequenced by immunoSEQ multiplex PCR, and TCRdb holds only the in-frame ones, with some missing. The sample consists of under 50,000 clones, around 90% of them appearing once. The sequences come from CD4+ T cells from peripheral blood mononuclear cells, collected in the third trimester of pregnancy. The receptor set was obtained from a female donor with multiple sclerosis, enrolled in a pregnancy study.

This clone occurred a few times. This chain connects TRBV11-2 to TRBJ1-1; 7 nucleotides line up with TRBD1. The CDR3 totals 15 residues. Germline-derived CDR1 and CDR2 are SGHAT and FQNNGV. With 1 base clipped from V and 3 bases from J, the junction kept 5 bases outside the gene matches. In nucleotides, the CDR3 is TGTGCCAGCAGCTTAGCCCCCAGGGGGGACACTGAAGCTTTCTTT. Its translation is CASSLAPRGDTEAFF.

The chain joins TRBV5-6 to TRBJ2-1; D possibly corresponds to TRBD2 (5 bases). This CDR3 is 14 amino acids long. Trimming stripped 2 bases from V and 3 bases from J, with 9 bases between. Germline V gene lookup returns CDR1 SGHDT and CDR2 YYEEEE. DNA of the CDR3: TGTGCCAGCAGCTTACGGAGGCTCTACAATGAGCAGTTCTTC. Residues: CASSLRRLYNEQFF.

This rearrangement joins TRBV9 to TRBJ2-5; D not resolved. V lost 0 bases and J lost 2, with 11 bases in between. Germline CDR1 and CDR2: SGDLS and YYNGEE. The CDR3 consists of 15 residues. The CDR3: CASSVGRVRQETQYF. CDR3 DNA: TGTGCCAGCAGCGTAGGACGGGTTCGACAAGAGACCCAGTACTTC.

The genes are TRBV7-2 and TRBJ2-3, with D perhaps matching TRBD1 (6 bases). Germline CDR1 is SGHTA and CDR2 is FQGNSA. V was cut by 5 bases and J by 7 bases, with 16 bases left in between. This CDR3 is built from 14 residues. The CDR3: CASSRDNLMNTQYF. The CDR3 region has the DNA TGTGCCAGCAGCCGGGACAACCTGATGAATACGCAGTATTTT.

This chain links TRBV2 with TRBJ2-5; 12 positions agree with TRBD2. This CDR3 is built from 16 residues. Per the germline V gene, CDR1 is SNHLY and CDR2 is FYNNEI. The V segment lost 7 bases and the J segment 4 bases; nucleotides outside the gene matches: 10. CDR3 in DNA: TGTGCCAGCAACCCTGGGCTAGCGGGAGGGGGAGAGACCCAGTACTTC. Protein product: CASNPGLAGGGETQYF.

V and J are TRBV11-2 and TRBJ1-4; TRBD1 aligns across 11 bases. J was trimmed by 9 bases and V by 5 bases; bases with no gene match: 2. The CDR3 sequence is 13 residues long. The germline CDR1 and CDR2 sequences are SGHAT and FQNNGV. CDR3 nucleotide sequence: TGTGCCAGCAGCGGACAGGGGGCGCAAAAACTGTTTTTT. This codes for CASSGQGAQKLFF.

The chain carries TRBV6-1 and TRBJ1-4, with TRBD1 as a possible D gene (6 bases). CDR1 is MNHNS and CDR2 is SASEGT in the germline V gene. V lost 4 bases and J lost 7, with 19 bases in between. The CDR3 is 16 amino acids. The CDR3 nucleotides are TGTGCCAGCAGTGGTCAGGACAGTTTTGTTGGTGAAAAACTGTTTTTT. Its protein is CASSGQDSFVGEKLFF.

The chain employs TRBV7-3 and TRBJ2-5; 7 bases map to TRBD2. Germline V CDR1 and CDR2: SGHTA, FQGTGA. J lost 4 bases, V lost 8 bases, and 7 bases had no gene match. The CDR3 runs to 13 residues. CDR3 loop: CASGRGGGETQYF. The DNA for the CDR3 is TGTGCCAGCGGCCGCGGGGGTGGAGAGACCCAGTACTTC.

The rearrangement links TRBV5-6 to TRBJ2-1, with a weak D call TRBD1 (6 bases). Germline CDR1 and CDR2: SGHDT and YYEEEE. The ends were cut back, 5 bases at V and 8 bases at J, with 11 bases in the middle. The length of the CDR3 is 12 residues. The CDR3 nucleotides are TGTGCCAGCAGACGCAGGGGTGATGAGCAGTTCTTC. Translated, it gives CASRRRGDEQFF.

This clone appeared once. This sequence joins TRBV11-2 and TRBJ2-3, with a weak D call TRBD2 (5 bases). The CDR3 is 16 amino acids. The V gene's germline CDR1 is SGHAT and CDR2 FQNNGV. Trimming removed 0 bases at V and 2 bases at J, with 12 bases between. The CDR3 nucleotides read TGTGCCAGCAGCTTAGATGGGCGGAGGAACACAGATACGCAGTATTTT. Amino acids: CASSLDGRRNTDTQYF. Full variable domain (missing parts from reference TRBV11-2 and TRBJ2-3): EAGVAQSPRYKIIEKRQSVAFWCNPISGHATLYWYQQILGQGPKLLIQFQNNGVVDDSQLPKDRFSAERLKGVDSTLKIQPAKLEDSAVYLCASSLDGRRNTDTQYFGPGTRLTVL.